Presented here are 25 T cell receptor beta chains from one specimen sequenced in a study of CD8+ T cells in alopecia areata listed by TCRdb under 2018. The intended sense of this specimen's time point label: about 25 weeks on oral tofacitinib. Sample treatment or condition, as interpreted from the label and publication: oral pan-JAK inhibitor, 5-10 mg twice daily. Library prep was done by the immunoSEQ multiplex PCR assay. For TCR sequencing, RNA was extracted from every sample and reverse transcribed into cDNA to serve as template. Imported from immuneACCESS, the table was reduced by TCRdb to in-frame sequences with V and J called. These copies leave out some clones; in studies compared against another copy, an unresolved V gene accounts for under half, and the cause of the remainder is not known. Across this sample there are under 350,000 clones, with 58% seen only once. Jointly, the top ten make up more than 1.5% of the sample.

This sample comprised CD4+ T cells sorted from blood, obtained at week 24, from a patient treated with tofacitinib. All receptors derive from a human donor with alopecia areata.

In its sample, this clone was seen a few times. Written as DNA, the CDR3 is TGTGCCAGCACCCTCGAAGCTTTCTTT. Translation gives CASTLEAFF. This chain links TRBV6-5 with TRBJ1-1; no reliable D call. Germline CDR1 MNHEY, CDR2 SVGAGI. The ends were cut back, 7 bases at V and 8 bases at J, with 5 bases in the middle. This CDR3 contains 9 residues.

CDR3 region: CASSPQGANYNEQFF. For the CDR3, the DNA is TGTGCCAGCTCACCTCAGGGGGCTAATTACAATGAGCAGTTCTTC. The rearrangement uses TRBV18 and TRBJ2-1; 8 nucleotides line up with TRBD1. Germline CDR1 and CDR2: KGHSH and LQKENI. CDR3 length equals 15 residues. V lost 3 bases and J lost 4; bases outside the gene matches: 5.

This clone was counted only a few times. The chain recombines TRBV6-4 with TRBJ2-7; 8 bases fit TRBD1. Germline values: CDR1 MRHNA, CDR2 SNTAGT. The J segment lost 6 bases and the V segment lost 9 bases, leaving 7 bases of the junction unmatched. The CDR3 runs 12 residues. This CDR3 reads CASLGQAPEQYF. CDR3 sequence (DNA): TGTGCCAGTCTGGGACAGGCCCCCGAGCAGTACTTC.

The chain uses TRBV15 and TRBJ1-4, with no clear D. The CDR3 is 16 amino acids. V lost 5 bases, J lost 1 base, and 14 bases lay in between. Per germline, CDR1 LNHNV and CDR2 YYDKDF (reference sequence). The CDR3 is CATSPGQVGTNEKLFF. The CDR3 DNA sequence: TGTGCCACCAGCCCCGGGCAGGTGGGAACTAATGAAAAACTGTTTTTT.

This clone turned up a few times. Its ends do not fully match the called genes, so a read error is possible. The genes are TRBV7-7 and TRBJ2-5, with D maybe TRBD2 (5 bases). CDR1 is SSHAT and CDR2 is FNYEAQ in the germline V gene (reference sequence). This CDR3 contains 14 residues. The CDR3 loop reads CASSLASTGETQYF. The CDR3 nucleotides are TGTGCTAGCAGCTTAGCGTCGACCGGAGAGACCCAGTACTTC.

This clone was detected a few times. The chain joins TRBV27 to TRBJ1-1; D is undetermined. Trimming left V 6 bases short and J 5 bases short, with 16 bases between. Germline loops: CDR1 MNHEY, CDR2 SMNVEV (reference sequence). This CDR3 comprises 14 residues. The CDR3 DNA sequence: TGTGCCAGCAGGGGGTTTGGTTTGGGTACTGAAGCTTTCTTT. This sequence encodes CASRGFGLGTEAFF.

The chain links TRBV5-6 to TRBJ1-5; no firm D call. Trimming took 1 base from V and 4 from J, leaving 0 bases between them. Germline V lookup: CDR1 SGHDT, CDR2 YYEEEE. This CDR3 contains 11 residues. The DNA of the CDR3 is TGTGCCAGCAGCTTGAATCAGCCCCAGCATTTT. Residues: CASSLNQPQHF.

This clone was counted only a few times. The CDR3 DNA follows: TGTGCCAGCAGCCCTCGACAGGAGACTTATGGCTACACCTTC. It translates to CASSPRQETYGYTF. The V gene is TRBV7-2, the J gene TRBJ1-2; TRBD1 might be the D (6 bases). This CDR3 spans 14 amino acids. The germline V and J ends were trimmed by 5 bases and 5 bases, with 15 bases remaining between them. CDR1 and CDR2 (germline): SGHTA, FQGNSA. Full variable domain (missing parts from reference TRBV7-2 and TRBJ1-2): GAGVSQSPSNKVTEKGKDVELRCDPISGHTALYWYRQSLGQGLEFLIYFQGNSAPDKSGLPSDRFSAERTGGSVSTLTIQRTQQEDSAVYLCASSPRQETYGYTFGSGTRLTVV.

The chain couples TRBV6-8 to TRBJ1-5; D remains ambiguous. V was pared by 6 bases and J by 7 bases, with 22 bases between. CDR1 is MNHGY, CDR2 SAAAGT, per germline. CDR3 size: 16 residues. The CDR3 DNA follows: TGTGCCAGCAGCTACCTCCCCAGGAGGGCGGTGCAGCCCCAGCATTTT. This gives the protein CASSYLPRRAVQPQHF.

To note about this clone: This CDR3 is also generated by other DNA sequences in the sample. This rearrangement joins TRBV29-1 to TRBJ1-6, with D maybe TRBD1 (5 bases). The CDR3 sequence is 13 residues long. The V and J ends lost 4 bases and 10 bases respectively, with 14 bases between them. CDR1 SQVTM and CDR2 ANQGSEA come from the germline V gene. The CDR3 DNA follows: TGCAGCGTTGCGGGGACCAGGGACTCACCCCTCCACTTT. This sequence encodes CSVAGTRDSPLHF.

The J gene is TRBJ2-7, the V gene TRBV9; D uncertain. Germline-derived CDR1 and CDR2 are SGDLS and YYNGEE. CDR3 size: 12 residues. V dropped 5 bases and J dropped 3 bases, with 9 bases sitting between them. CDR3 protein: CASRKTDYEQYF. The CDR3 region has the DNA TGTGCCAGCAGAAAAACAGACTACGAGCAGTACTTC.

This sequence joins TRBV2 and TRBJ1-5, with D maybe TRBD1 (5 bases). The CDR3 extends over 12 amino acids. V lost 6 bases and J 4 bases, leaving 7 bases between the germline ends. CDR1 SNHLY and CDR2 FYNNEI come from the germline V gene. Here the CDR3 reads CASSRVNQPQHF. Written as DNA, the CDR3 is TGTGCCAGCAGCAGGGTTAATCAGCCCCAGCATTTT.

This chain connects TRBV7-2 to TRBJ2-3; 7 bases align to TRBD2. J gave up 3 bases and V 3 bases, and 3 bases lay outside the gene matches. The germline V gene has CDR1 SGHTA and CDR2 FQGNSA. The length of the CDR3 is 14 residues. The DNA of the CDR3 is TGTGCCAGCAGCTTGCGGACTAGGACAGATACGCAGTATTTT. Translation gives CASSLRTRTDTQYF.

The chain uses TRBV4-2 and TRBJ2-1, with D tentatively TRBD1 (5 bases). This CDR3 spans 14 amino acids. The V end was cut by 4 bases, the J end by 8 bases, with 15 bases between. Germline CDR1 is LGHNA and CDR2 is YNFKEQ. As DNA, the CDR3 is TGTGCCAGCAGCCCATCCAACCAGGGCTATGAGCAGTTCTTC. Its protein is CASSPSNQGYEQFF.

This clone has just one count. The V and J genes are TRBV7-6 and TRBJ2-1; perhaps TRBD2 as D (6 bases). The V and J ends lost 5 bases and 6 bases respectively, with 17 bases between them. Germline V CDR1 and CDR2: SGHVS, FNYEAQ. The CDR3 loop spans 15 amino acids. CDR3 loop: CASSRGQRAINEQFF. The CDR3 DNA is TGTGCCAGCAGCCGTGGGCAGCGGGCGATCAATGAGCAGTTCTTC.

This chain joins TRBV5-1 and TRBJ2-1, with 8 bases matching TRBD1. V lost 0 bases, J lost 9 bases, and 8 bases stayed unmatched. Germline CDR1 is SGHRS and CDR2 is YFSETQ. The CDR3 has 15 residues. CDR3 sequence: CASSLEGQGSGEQFF. CDR3 in DNA: TGCGCCAGCAGCTTGGAAGGACAGGGCTCCGGTGAGCAGTTCTTC.

This sequence joins TRBV6-6 and TRBJ1-2; 9 bases align to TRBD1. The length of the CDR3 is 14 residues. Germline CDR1 is MNHNY and CDR2 is SVGAGI (reference sequence). V was pared by 2 bases and J by 4 bases, with 2 bases of the junction left unmatched. For the CDR3, the DNA is TGTGCCAGCAGTTACGCGGACAGGGGCTATGGCTACACCTTC. Translating it yields CASSYADRGYGYTF.

The genes are TRBV28 and TRBJ2-6, with TRBD2 as a possible D gene (6 bases). CDR3 length equals 15 residues. With 5 bases removed from V and 2 bases from J, the gap between germline ends came to 10 bases. Germline V gives CDR1 MDHEN, CDR2 SYDVKM. In DNA, the CDR3 is TGTGCCAGCAGTGGATGGGGGGCTGGGGCCAACGTCCTGACTTTC. It is translated as CASSGWGAGANVLTF.

The rearrangement links TRBV9 to TRBJ1-2; the D gene is possibly TRBD1 (6 bases). In germline, CDR1 is SGDLS, CDR2 YYNGEE. The ends were cut back, 3 bases at V and 4 bases at J, with 19 bases in the middle. This CDR3 has 16 amino acids. As DNA, the CDR3 is TGTGCCAGCAGCGCGTCAGGGGTTTCCTGGACCTATGGCTACACCTTC. This translates into CASSASGVSWTYGYTF.

V is TRBV4-3 and J is TRBJ2-7; D perhaps matches TRBD2 (6 bases). The V end was cut by 0 bases, the J end by 5 bases, with 11 bases between. Looked up from germline, CDR1 is LGHNA and CDR2 is YSLEER. This CDR3 contains 14 residues. The CDR3 region is CASSQDRLGDEQYF. The CDR3 nucleotides read TGCGCCAGCAGCCAAGATCGACTAGGGGACGAGCAGTACTTC.

This chain links TRBV30 with TRBJ2-5, with 10 bases identical to TRBD1. The germline V gene encodes CDR1 GTSNPN and CDR2 SVGIG (reference sequence). The ends lost 7 bases at V and 4 bases at J; junction bases unmatched: 6. The CDR3 is made up of 13 amino acids. CDR3 bases: TGTGCCTCGGCCAGGGACAGGGGAGAGACCCAGTACTTC. Translated, it gives CASARDRGETQYF. Complete variable domain (other parts from reference TRBV30 and TRBJ2-5): SQTIHQWPATLVQPVGSPLSLECTVEGTSNPNLYWYRQAAGRGLQLLFYSVGIGQISSEVPQNLSASRPQDRQFILSSKKLLLSDSGFYLCASARDRGETQYFGPGTRLLVL.

DNA for the CDR3: TGTGTTTCCAAAGGGTCTCCGGGCAATGAGCAGTTCTTC. It codes for CVSKGSPGNEQFF. This sequence joins TRBV2 and TRBJ2-1; D unresolved. Germline V gives CDR1 SNHLY, CDR2 FYNNEI. The CDR3 has 13 residues.

This clone was counted only a few times. The chain employs TRBV6-5 and TRBJ1-5, with D perhaps TRBD1 (5 bases). Germline V gene sequence: CDR1 MNHEY, CDR2 SVGAGI. V dropped 5 bases and J dropped 9 bases, with 17 bases sitting between them. This CDR3 spans 14 amino acids. CDR3 in amino acids: CASSRDRRGRPQHF. CDR3 bases: TGTGCCAGCAGTCGGGACCGCCGTGGTCGGCCCCAGCATTTT.

The chain uses TRBV5-1 and TRBJ1-1; D is unclear. V was cut by 1 base and J by 6 bases, with 10 bases left in between. This CDR3 is built from 13 residues. CDR1 and CDR2 from the germline V gene are SGHRS and YFSETQ. DNA for the CDR3: TGCGCCAGCAGCTTGATGGCAGACGCTGAAGCTTTCTTT. It translates to CASSLMADAEAFF.

The chain employs TRBV11-1 and TRBJ2-1; D is ambiguous. Per germline, CDR1 SGHAT and CDR2 FQDESV (reference sequence). The germline V and J ends were trimmed by 1 base and 9 bases, with 22 bases remaining between them. The CDR3 covers 17 residues. The CDR3 reads CASSLVSVADASAEQFF. The CDR3 coding sequence is TGTGCCAGCAGCTTAGTTTCAGTCGCAGACGCGTCGGCTGAGCAGTTCTTC. The complete variable domain, with remaining parts taken from reference TRBV11-1 and TRBJ2-1, reads EAEVAQSPRYKITEKSQAVAFWCDPISGHATLYWYRQILGQGPELLVQFQDESVVDDSQLPKDRFSAERLKGVDSTLKIQPAELGDSAMYLCASSLVSVADASAEQFFGPGTRLTVL.